The rows below give T cell receptor beta chains drawn from one sample of a study of T cell repertoires in cytomegalovirus infection. Antigens for these TCRs are unknown. TCRdb analysed the reads with MiXCR anew, one entry per CDR3 protein. The data show about 120,000 distinct CDR3 sequences, with 30% seen just once and around 41% held by the top ten. The specimen was CD8+ T cells from cultured PBMCs, collected from culture after CMV antigen stimulation. Receptors were obtained from a human donor in good health (CMV status not recorded). Some clones in this sample may be carry-over from other donors' samples. CDR3s include the opening cysteine and the closing phenylalanine or tryptophan. Fields, in order: clone size, CDR3 length, J gene, V gene, D gene, CDR3 DNA, CDR3 protein. The D gene is left open where the match is weak. Size is stated for part of the rows, as once, few or many counts, or as a class when the clone is expanded.

few 15 TRBJ2-1 TRBV5-5 NA TGTGCCAGCAGCCTCCTGACCCGACCGATAAATGAGCAGTTCTTC CASSLLTRPINEQFF
many 16 TRBJ1-6 TRBV27 NA TGTGCCAGCAGTTTATCGGTTGGAAGTTATAATTCACCCCTCCACTTT CASSLSVGSYNSPLHF
NA 13 TRBJ1-3 TRBV12-3/TRBV12-4 NA TGTGCTAGCAGCCTTTGGCAGCCAGACACCATATATTTT CASSLWQPDTIYF
few 16 TRBJ2-2 TRBV6-5 TRBD2 TGTGCCAGCAGGACTAGCGGGGTCCAGAACACCGGGGAGCTGTTTTTT CASRTSGVQNTGELFF
many 15 TRBJ2-2 TRBV7-8 NA TGTGCCAGCAGCACAGCGACAGGGAACACCGGGGAGCTGTTTTTT CASSTATGNTGELFF
few 15 TRBJ1-6 TRBV19 NA TGTGCCAGTAGGGCACTCGGGACAAGTAATTCACCCCTCCACTTT CASRALGTSNSPLHF
NA 12 TRBJ2-7 TRBV12-3/TRBV12-4 NA TGTGCCAGCAGTTCCCCAGAAGCAGAGCAGTACTTC CASSSPEAEQYF
NA 15 TRBJ2-1 TRBV6-4 NA TGTGCCAGCAGTGAACGGGACCGCCTTAGGGATGAGCAGTTCTTC CASSERDRLRDEQFF
NA 16 TRBJ2-1 TRBV6-6 TRBD1 TGTGCCAGCAGTTTCGTCAACCGGGACAGGGGTAATGAGCAGTTCTTC CASSFVNRDRGNEQFF
few 15 TRBJ2-2 TRBV4-1 TRBD1 TGCGCCAGCAGCCAAGGGACAGGGAACACCGGGGAGCTGTTTTTT CASSQGTGNTGELFF
few 15 TRBJ2-2 TRBV7-9 NA TGTGCCAGCAGCTTAGGTCGAGGGGACACCGGGGAGCTGTTTTTT CASSLGRGDTGELFF
NA 17 TRBJ1-1 TRBV7-8 NA TGTGCCAGCAGCTTAGTTGGTGGTGGGCAGGTGAACACTGAAGCTTTCTTT CASSLVGGGQVNTEAFF
few 17 TRBJ2-5 TRBV4-1 NA TGCGCCAGCAGCCAAGACGGGTTTTCGAACTACCGAGAGACCCAGTACTTC CASSQDGFSNYRETQYF
few 16 TRBJ2-3 TRBV7-2 TRBD2 TGTGCCAGCAGCACAGGACTAGCGGGGGTCACAGATACGCAGTATTTT CASSTGLAGVTDTQYF
NA 17 TRBJ1-3 TRBV4-1 NA TGTGCCAGCAGCCAAGAGGGTCGGCGAACGACTGGAAACACCATATATTTT CASSQEGRRTTGNTIYF